This entry lists 12 T cell receptor beta chains sequenced from one sample in a study of T cells in Graves' hyperthyroidism and ophthalmopathy. The CDR3 regions of TCR beta were amplified from RNA transcripts. In the first-round RT-PCR of the TCR CDR3, the HTBI primer set was used. Via MiXCR, TCRdb re-called the multiplex PCR reads, giving one row per CDR3 protein. The sample has hundreds of thousands of distinct CDR3 sequences; 13% to 15% are singletons. The sample comprised blood. The source of these receptors is a middle-aged woman with Graves' hyperthyroidism.

This clonotype was observed many times. The chain employs TRBV5-1 and TRBJ2-7, with 7 nucleotides matching TRBD1. Germline V gene data show CDR1 as SGHRS and CDR2 as YFSETQ. V was pared by 4 bases and J by 1 base, with 5 bases of the junction left unmatched. The CDR3 spans 14 residues. The CDR3 loop is CASSATGQSYEQYF. The CDR3 DNA reads TGCGCCAGCAGCGCCACGGGACAGTCCTACGAGCAGTACTTC.

This clonotype was seen repeatedly, ten times or more. The genes are TRBV6-2 or TRBV6-3 and TRBJ2-7; tentative D call: TRBD2 (7 bases). The CDR3 has 19 amino acids. Germline V gene lookup returns CDR1 MNHEY and CDR2 SVGEGT. V was pared by 3 bases and J by 3 bases, with 27 bases between. DNA for the CDR3: TGTGCCAGCAGTTATCTGGGGGCACGGATGGGCGGGAGAGGCTACGAGCAGTACTTC. As protein: CASSYLGARMGGRGYEQYF.

A word on this clonotype: Given a much more abundant clone one base away, this may be a read error. The chain links TRBV10-3 to TRBJ2-1; D unresolved. The germline CDR1 and CDR2 sequences are ENHRY and SYGVKD. The CDR3 has 14 amino acids. V lost 8 bases and J 7 bases, leaving 18 bases between the germline ends. The CDR3 here is CAIGTEVETNEQFF. The CDR3 DNA follows: TGTGCCATCGGTACAGAGGTCGAGACAAATGAGCAGTTCTTC.

This clonotype was observed at least ten times. The chain carries TRBV5-1 and TRBJ2-7; D is perhaps TRBD1 (6 bases). V lost 2 bases and J lost 0, with 12 bases in between. The CDR3 runs 15 residues. Germline V gene sequence: CDR1 SGHRS, CDR2 YFSETQ. CDR3 coding DNA: TGCGCCAGCAGCTTAGCGGACAGAGGCTCCTACGAGCAGTACTTC. Its translation is CASSLADRGSYEQYF.

This chain links TRBV28 with TRBJ1-5; D is undetermined. V dropped 2 bases and J dropped 1 base, with 12 bases sitting between them. Germline lookup yields CDR1 MDHEN and CDR2 SYDVKM. The CDR3 contains 16 residues. CDR3 residues: CASSLTRLGSNQPQHF. The CDR3 coding sequence is TGTGCCAGCAGTTTAACCAGACTTGGAAGCAATCAGCCCCAGCATTTT.

This clonotype was seen ten or more times. The rearrangement joins TRBV28 to TRBJ1-1; D uncertain. V lost 6 bases to trimming and J lost 4 bases, with 12 bases between them. Germline CDR1 is MDHEN and CDR2 is SYDVKM. The CDR3 sequence is 13 residues long. Here the CDR3 reads CASSPGRSTEAFF. CDR3 nucleotides: TGTGCCAGCAGCCCGGGGAGGAGCACTGAAGCTTTCTTT.

This clonotype was detected many times. This chain uses TRBV27 with TRBJ2-1, with D hard to call. Per the germline V gene, CDR1 is MNHEY and CDR2 is SMNVEV (reference sequence). V dropped 5 bases and J dropped 0 bases, with 8 bases sitting between them. This CDR3 has 14 residues. The CDR3 is CASSQQSSYNEQFF. The CDR3 bases are TGTGCCAGCAGTCAACAGAGCTCCTACAATGAGCAGTTCTTC.

This clonotype was seen ten or more times. The V gene is TRBV12-3 or TRBV12-4, the J gene TRBJ2-6; D might be TRBD1 or TRBD2, each matching 5 bases. This CDR3 spans 15 amino acids. Trimming shortened V by 5 bases and J by 0 bases, and 8 bases separated the two germline ends. The CDR3 is CASSPGSSGANVLTF. As DNA, the CDR3 is TGTGCCAGCAGTCCAGGGAGCTCTGGGGCCAACGTCCTGACTTTC.

This clonotype was observed many times. The chain is built from TRBV20-1 and TRBJ1-1, with TRBD1 matching over 7 bases. The CDR3 is 16 amino acids. The junction had 12 bases not matched to a gene; V was cut back by 3 bases and J by 2 bases. Germline CDR1 is DFQATT and CDR2 is SNEGSKA (reference sequence). CDR3 in amino acids: CSASSTSGTVNTEAFF. The CDR3 DNA follows: TGCAGTGCTAGCTCAACTTCCGGGACAGTTAACACTGAAGCTTTCTTT.

This clonotype was picked up one time. The chain recombines TRBV6-1 with TRBJ2-3; no clear D. Germline V gene sequence: CDR1 MNHNS, CDR2 SASEGT. V lost 3 bases and J 3 bases, leaving 13 bases between the germline ends. The CDR3 totals 15 residues. The CDR3: CASSELLPGTDTQYF. The CDR3 DNA reads TGTGCCAGCAGTGAGCTCCTACCGGGTACAGATACGCAGTATTTT.

This clonotype was counted ten times or more. Sequence at one end of the junction differs from germline and may be a read error. V usage is TRBV7-2 and J usage is TRBJ2-7; D not resolved. Germline lookup yields CDR1 SGHTA and CDR2 FQGNSA. There are 13 residues in the CDR3. CDR3 DNA: TGCGCCAGCAGCTTGGACCCGGGCTACGAGCAGTACTTC. Protein sequence: CASSLDPGYEQYF.

CDR3 nucleotides: TGCGCCAGCAGCTTAGGGCCCGAAGCTGGAGATACGCAGTATTTT. It encodes CASSLGPEAGDTQYF. The V and J genes are TRBV5-1 and TRBJ2-3; D call uncertain. The germline V and J ends were trimmed by 2 bases and 5 bases, with 15 bases remaining between them. This CDR3 is 15 amino acids long. Germline values: CDR1 SGHRS, CDR2 YFSETQ.